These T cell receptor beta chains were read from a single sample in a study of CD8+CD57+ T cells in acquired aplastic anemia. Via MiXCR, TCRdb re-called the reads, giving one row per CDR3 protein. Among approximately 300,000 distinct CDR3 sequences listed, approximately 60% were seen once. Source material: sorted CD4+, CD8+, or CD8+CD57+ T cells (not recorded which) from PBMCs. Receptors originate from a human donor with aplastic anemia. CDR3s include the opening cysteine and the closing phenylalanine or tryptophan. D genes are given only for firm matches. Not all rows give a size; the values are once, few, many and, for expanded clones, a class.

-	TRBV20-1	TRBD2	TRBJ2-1	TGCACCCCGGGGGGACTAGGCTACAATGAGCAGTTCTTC	CTPGGLGYNEQFF
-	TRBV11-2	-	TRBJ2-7	TGTGCCAGCAGCTTATCGGACGGCGGACCAGAGGACTTC	CASSLSDGGPEDF
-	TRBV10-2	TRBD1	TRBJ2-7	TGCGCCAGCAGTCTGACAGGGCGCAACGAGCAGTACTTC	CASSLTGRNEQYF
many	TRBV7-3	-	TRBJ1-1	TGTGCCAGCAGCTTAATGCCATCGAGTTACACTGAAGCTTTCTTT	CASSLMPSSYTEAFF
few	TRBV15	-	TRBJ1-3	TGTGCCACCAGCAGAGAAACAGGAGGAGGAAACACCATATATTTT	CATSRETGGGNTIYF
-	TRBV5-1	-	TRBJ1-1	TGCGCCAGCAGCTTGTATCAGGAGACTGAAGCTTTCTTT	CASSLYQETEAFF
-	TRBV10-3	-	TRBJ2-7	TGTGCCATCACTGACGGAGCGAACTCCTACGAGCAGTACTTC	CAITDGANSYEQYF
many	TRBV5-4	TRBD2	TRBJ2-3	TGTGCCAGCAGCTCGTCCCTGGGGGGGACTACCCTGTCAGATACGCAGTATTTT	CASSSSLGGTTLSDTQYF
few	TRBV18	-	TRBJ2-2	TGTGCCAGCTCACCACTGGGGGGCTTGGACACCGGGGAGCTGTTTTTT	CASSPLGGLDTGELFF
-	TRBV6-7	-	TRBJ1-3	TGTGCCAGCAGTTACTCGAGGGCATGGGGAAACACCATATATTTT	CASSYSRAWGNTIYF
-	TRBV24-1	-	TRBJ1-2	TGTGCCACCAGTTCCGAGGCTAACTATGGCTACACCTTC	CATSSEANYGYTF
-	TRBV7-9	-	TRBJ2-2	TGTGCCAGCAGCTCACCTATAGCCCCCGGGGAGCTGGTTTTT	CASSSPIAPGELVF
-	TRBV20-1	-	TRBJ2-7	TGCAGTGCTAGAGTTGGTTACGAGCAGTACTTC	CSARVGYEQYF
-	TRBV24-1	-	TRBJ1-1	TGTGCCACCAGTGATGGACAGAACACTGAAGCTTTCTTT	CATSDGQNTEAFF
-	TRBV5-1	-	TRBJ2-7	TGCGCCAGCAGCCACGCTAGAGGGAGGGGGGGCGAGCAGTACTTC	CASSHARGRGGEQYF
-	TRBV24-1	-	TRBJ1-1	TGCGGACTATACGGGCGCGGTATGGGGGGCCCCCCGACGGGTACTGAAGCTTTCTTT	CGLYGRGMGGPPTGTEAFF
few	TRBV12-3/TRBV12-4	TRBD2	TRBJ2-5	TGTGCCAGCAGGGTAGCGGGGGTTGAGACCCAGTACTTC	CASRVAGVETQYF
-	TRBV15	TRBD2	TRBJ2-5	TGTGCCACCAGCAGAGATCTGGCACTAGCGGGAGTATCAGAGACCCAGTACTTC	CATSRDLALAGVSETQYF
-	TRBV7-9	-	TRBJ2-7	TGTGCCTACGGAGGGCCATCGACCTACGAGCAGTACTTC	CAYGGPSTYEQYF
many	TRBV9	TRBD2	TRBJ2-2	TGTGCCAGCAGTGACGAATTACTAGCGGGAGCCGGGGAGCTGTTTTTT	CASSDELLAGAGELFF
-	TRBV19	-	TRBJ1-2	TGTGCCAGTAGCCCAACATCAGGGGTGTATGGCTACACCTTC	CASSPTSGVYGYTF
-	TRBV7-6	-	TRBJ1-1	TGTGCCAGCAGCTCGCACGGGGGCGGTGAAGCTTTCTTT	CASSSHGGGEAFF
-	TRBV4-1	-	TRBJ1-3	TGCGCCAGCAGCCAAGATCAGGGGACGGGTGGAAACACCATATATTTT	CASSQDQGTGGNTIYF
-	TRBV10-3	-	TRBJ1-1	TGTGCCATCAGGGGCGGACACGTGAACACTGAAGCTTTCTTT	CAIRGGHVNTEAFF
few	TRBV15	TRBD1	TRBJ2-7	TGTGCCACCAGCAGAGATAACACCGGGGGACAGGGGCAAATCCACGAGCAGTACTTC	CATSRDNTGGQGQIHEQYF
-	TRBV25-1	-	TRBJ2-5	TGTGCCAGCAGTGAAACCCGGGGGGAGACCCAGTACTTC	CASSETRGETQYF
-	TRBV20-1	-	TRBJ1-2	TGCAGTGCTAGAGATCGCTGGCAGGGCGCGGGTTATGGCTACACCTTC	CSARDRWQGAGYGYTF
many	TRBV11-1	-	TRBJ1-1	TGTGCCAGCAGCTTTCGGAACACTGAAGCTTTCTTT	CASSFRNTEAFF
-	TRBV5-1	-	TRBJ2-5	TGTGCCAGCAGCCCTACAGGACAAGAGACCCAGTACTTC	CASSPTGQETQYF
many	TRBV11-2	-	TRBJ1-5	TGTGCCAGCAGCTTAAGCGACACCTACAATCAGCCCCAGCATTTT	CASSLSDTYNQPQHF
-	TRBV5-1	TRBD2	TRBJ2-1	TGCGCCAGCAGCCAGGACCCTAGCGGGAAAGAGCAGTTCTTC	CASSQDPSGKEQFF
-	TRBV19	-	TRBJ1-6	TGTGCCTCCCGCGGACAGATCCATGGTAATTCACCCCTCCACTTT	CASRGQIHGNSPLHF
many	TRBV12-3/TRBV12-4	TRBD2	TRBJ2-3	TGTGCCAGCAATACCGGGACTAGCGTTACAGATACGCAGTATTTT	CASNTGTSVTDTQYF
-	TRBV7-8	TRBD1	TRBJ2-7	TGTGCCAGCAGCCCTGGGACAGCCCTCTACGAGCAGTACTTC	CASSPGTALYEQYF
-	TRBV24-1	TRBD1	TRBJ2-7	TGTGCCACCAGCTCACCACCGGACAGGGAGTGGGAGCAGTACTTC	CATSSPPDREWEQYF
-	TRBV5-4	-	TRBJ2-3	TGTGCCAGCAGCTTAGGGGGGCGAGGGGATACGCAGTATTTT	CASSLGGRGDTQYF
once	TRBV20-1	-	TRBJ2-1	TGCAGTGCTATCCACACAACAGGGAGCTCCTACAATGAGCAGTTCTTC	CSAIHTTGSSYNEQFF
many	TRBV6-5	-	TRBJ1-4	TGTGCCAGCAGTTATTCACCAGCGGTTGCTAATGAAAAACTGTTTTTT	CASSYSPAVANEKLFF
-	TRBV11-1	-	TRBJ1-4	TGTGCCAGCAGCAAGATCGACGGTTATAATGAAAAACTGTTTTTT	CASSKIDGYNEKLFF
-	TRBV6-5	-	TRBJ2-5	TGTGCCAGCAGTGAAGGAGACAGGGAGGAGGAGACCCAGTACTTC	CASSEGDREEETQYF
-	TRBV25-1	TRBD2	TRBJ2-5	TGTGCCAGCAGTGCCCCCCCCGGGACTAGCGGGGCCCAAGAGACCCAGTACTTC	CASSAPPGTSGAQETQYF
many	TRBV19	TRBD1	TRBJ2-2	TGTGCCAGTAGTCCCGGGGGGACAGGGTACACCGGGGAGCTGTTTTTT	CASSPGGTGYTGELFF
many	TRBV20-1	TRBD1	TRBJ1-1	TGCAGTGCTAGGAGGGACAGTGAAGCTTTCTTT	CSARRDSEAFF
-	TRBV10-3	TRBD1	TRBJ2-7	TGTGCCATCAGTGCTGGGGACAGGGGACACTACGAGCAGTACTTC	CAISAGDRGHYEQYF
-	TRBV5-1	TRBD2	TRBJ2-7	TGCGCCAGCAGAGTTAGCGGGGCTAGCTACGAGCAGTACTTC	CASRVSGASYEQYF
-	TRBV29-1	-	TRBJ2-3	TGCAGCGTGCACGGGACACCAAGCTCAGATACGCAGTATTTT	CSVHGTPSSDTQYF
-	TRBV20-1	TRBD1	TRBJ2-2	TGCAGTGCTAGCCCACAGGGGGCGGCCGGGGAGCTGTTTTTT	CSASPQGAAGELFF
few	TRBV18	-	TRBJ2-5	TGTGCCAGCTCACCAGTGGCTAGCTTTTCTGAGACCCAGTACTTC	CASSPVASFSETQYF
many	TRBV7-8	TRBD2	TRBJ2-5	TGTGCCAGCAGCCTCCCTAGCGGGAGTGGATCGTCGACCCAGTACTTC	CASSLPSGSGSSTQYF
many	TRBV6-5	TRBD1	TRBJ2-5	TGTGCCAGCAGTTACTCAGGGACAGTACATTTC	CASSYSGTVHF